The next 28 T cell receptor beta chains were all read from a single sample in a study of Graves' ophthalmopathy and Graves' hyperthyroidism. The sequenced template was RNA, covering the TCR beta CDR3 region. First-round RT-PCR used HTBI primers; second-round multiplex PCR followed. TCRdb re-derived calls from the multiplex PCR reads in MiXCR, one entry per CDR3 protein. The sample carries roughly 1.1 million distinct CDR3 sequences, approximately 35% recorded once. The sequencing sample was made of peripheral blood or thyroid tissue (not recorded which). The receptor source for this set is an adult man with Graves' hyperthyroidism.

This clonotype was found many times. This chain uses TRBV10-3 with TRBJ1-1; the D gene is possibly TRBD1 (5 bases). Germline V gene sequence: CDR1 ENHRY, CDR2 SYGVKD. Trimming stripped 6 bases from V and 5 bases from J, with 13 bases between. The CDR3 covers 13 residues. The CDR3 nucleotides are TGTGCCATCAGGGGACCAGGGAGGACTGAAGCTTTCTTT. Protein: CAIRGPGRTEAFF.

V usage is TRBV11-2 and J usage is TRBJ1-1, with D tentatively TRBD1 (6 bases). The V and J ends lost 8 bases and 4 bases respectively, with 20 bases between them. Germline V gene lookup returns CDR1 SGHAT and CDR2 FQNNGV. This CDR3 spans 15 amino acids. CDR3 DNA: TGTGCCAGCTCACCAGGGGAAAGAGAGAGCACTGAAGCTTTCTTT. This codes for CASSPGERESTEAFF.

In this sample, this clonotype turned up a few times. This rearrangement joins TRBV30 to TRBJ1-5; D uncertain. The V end was cut by 2 bases, the J end by 2 bases, with 10 bases between. The CDR3 totals 14 residues. The germline V gene has CDR1 GTSNPN and CDR2 SVGIG (reference sequence). For the CDR3, the DNA is TGTGCCTGGAGTTCCGGACCGGGCAATCAGCCCCAGCATTTT. Amino acids: CAWSSGPGNQPQHF.

This clonotype has a count of ten or more. This chain connects TRBV29-1 to TRBJ2-5; TRBD1 matches 9 bases. The CDR3 consists of 12 residues. V was clipped by 6 bases and J by 5 bases; unmatched bases: 4. The germline V gene encodes CDR1 SQVTM and CDR2 ANQGSEA. CDR3 sequence: CSVGTGWETQYF. CDR3 DNA sequence: TGCAGCGTAGGGACAGGGTGGGAGACCCAGTACTTC.

This clonotype was seen ten or more times. This chain connects TRBV20-1 to TRBJ1-5; 7 bases line up with TRBD1. The V gene's germline CDR1 is DFQATT and CDR2 SNEGSKA (reference sequence). This CDR3 spans 15 amino acids. Trimming removed 5 bases from V and 3 bases from J; junction bases left unmatched: 10. Written as DNA, the CDR3 is TGCAGTGCTTTAATACAGGGGTATGACAATCAGCCCCAGCATTTT. It yields the protein CSALIQGYDNQPQHF.

The rearrangement joins TRBV4-1 to TRBJ2-7; D remains ambiguous. Trimming stripped 3 bases from V and 3 bases from J, with 15 bases between. Germline assignment: CDR1 MGHRA and CDR2 YSYEKL. The CDR3 spans 15 residues. As DNA, the CDR3 is TGCGCCAGCAGCCACCCGCGGACGGCAGACTACGAGCAGTACTTC. This sequence encodes CASSHPRTADYEQYF.

The chain employs TRBV24-1 and TRBJ2-5; the match to TRBD1 covers 9 bases. CDR3 length equals 15 residues. J lost 5 bases, V lost 5 bases, and 8 bases had no gene match. Germline V lookup: CDR1 KGHDR, CDR2 SFDVKD. CDR3 coding DNA: TGTGCCACCAGTGGGGGAGGGACAGGGACGGAGACCCAGTACTTC. Translating gives CATSGGGTGTETQYF.

This clonotype was found many times. The genes are TRBV7-9 and TRBJ1-2; a possible D gene is TRBD1 (6 bases). CDR3 length equals 13 residues. V was trimmed by 6 bases and J by 8 bases, leaving 16 bases between them. The V gene's germline CDR1 is SEHNR and CDR2 FQNEAQ (reference sequence). The CDR3, as DNA: TGTGCCAGCAGGCTGGGGGGCCCAGACGGCTACACCTTC. Translation: CASRLGGPDGYTF.

This clonotype was observed many times. The V call is TRBV2, the J call TRBJ2-5, with a possible D match to TRBD1 (6 bases). The germline CDR1 and CDR2 sequences are SNHLY and FYNNEI. V lost 6 bases to trimming and J lost 4 bases, with 15 bases between them. The CDR3 is made up of 14 amino acids. CDR3 DNA sequence: TGTGCCAGCAGCAAACAGGGACGGGGAGAGACCCAGTACTTC. It specifies CASSKQGRGETQYF.

This clonotype showed up just a few times. This chain connects TRBV9 to TRBJ2-2; D might be TRBD1 (5 bases). Trimming pared 4 bases from V and 3 bases from J, leaving 10 bases between. The CDR3 length is 14 residues. The germline gives CDR1 SGDLS, CDR2 YYNGEE. In nucleotides, the CDR3 is TGTGCCAGCAGCCGGAGCAGGGACACCGGGGAGCTGTTTTTT. Protein: CASSRSRDTGELFF.

This clonotype was detected many times. The chain combines TRBV7-2 with TRBJ1-5; TRBD1 aligns across 7 bases. The CDR3 has 15 residues. CDR1 and CDR2 from the germline V gene are SGHTA and FQGNSA. Trimming took 4 bases from V and 5 from J; bases not matched to a gene: 8. Here the CDR3 reads CASSSSGQPHQPQHF. CDR3 nucleotide sequence: TGTGCCAGCAGCTCCTCGGGACAGCCTCATCAGCCCCAGCATTTT.

V is TRBV15 and J is TRBJ1-1; D is undetermined. Germline V gene sequence: CDR1 LNHNV, CDR2 YYDKDF (reference sequence). V lost 7 bases and J 5 bases, leaving 11 bases between the germline ends. CDR3 length equals 12 residues. The CDR3: CATNRGVTEAFF. CDR3 in DNA: TGTGCCACCAATAGAGGAGTAACTGAAGCTTTCTTT.

This clonotype was picked up a small number of times. V is TRBV5-6 and J is TRBJ2-7, with D unclear. The CDR3 is 13 amino acids. Trimming stripped 0 bases from V and 5 bases from J, with 9 bases between. In germline, CDR1 is SGHDT, CDR2 YYEEEE. CDR3 amino acids: CASSLDFSDEQYF. CDR3 bases: TGTGCCAGCAGCTTGGATTTTTCCGACGAGCAGTACTTC.

This clonotype came up once. This may be a read error, as it is one base from a much larger clone. The chain is built from TRBV29-1 and TRBJ2-5, with D possibly matching TRBD2 (6 bases). This CDR3 has 16 amino acids. Germline loops: CDR1 SQVTM, CDR2 ANQGSEA. CDR3 in DNA: TGTGCCAGCAGCTTAACGGGGAGGCGGGTCCAAGGGACCCAGTACTTC. Translating it yields CASSLTGRRVQGTQYF.

Here the CDR3 DNA reads TGTGCCAGCAGCCCGCCGGGAGGGGGGCCTGGATGGCCCCAGCATTTT. Its translation: CASSPPGGGPGWPQHF. The chain employs TRBV7-2 and TRBJ1-5; possibly TRBD1 for D (6 bases). The germline V gene has CDR1 SGHTA and CDR2 FQGNSA. This CDR3 region has 16 residues. Trimming took 5 bases from V and 9 from J, leaving 23 bases between them.

Many counts were recorded for this clonotype. The chain couples TRBV19 to TRBJ2-7; TRBD1 agrees at 7 bases. CDR1 and CDR2 (germline): LNHDA, SQIVND (reference sequence). The J segment lost 1 base and the V segment lost 7 bases, leaving 7 bases of the junction unmatched. CDR3 length: 14 amino acids. The CDR3: CASTDRARSYEQYF. For the CDR3, the DNA is TGTGCCAGTACCGACAGGGCCCGATCCTACGAGCAGTACTTC.

Ten or more counts support this clonotype. The V gene is TRBV9, the J gene TRBJ1-6; a weak D match, TRBD1 (5 bases). CDR3 size: 15 residues. V dropped 4 bases and J dropped 7 bases, with 15 bases sitting between them. Germline V gene sequence: CDR1 SGDLS, CDR2 YYNGEE. CDR3: CASSPSGGVNSPLHF. DNA for the CDR3: TGTGCCAGCAGCCCAAGTGGGGGTGTGAATTCACCCCTCCACTTT.

The chain joins TRBV4-1 to TRBJ2-6; 11 nucleotides align to TRBD1. The CDR3 has 20 residues. Germline CDR1 and CDR2: MGHRA and YSYEKL. The trim removed 0 bases at V and 0 bases at J, leaving 7 bases unmatched. CDR3 coding DNA: TGCGCCAGCAGCCAAGATGCCGGGACAGGGGGAAGCTCTGGGGCCAACGTCCTGACTTTC. This translates into CASSQDAGTGGSSGANVLTF.

This clonotype occurred many times. The chain uses TRBV10-3 and TRBJ1-6, with a possible D match to TRBD1 (5 bases). V was shortened by 2 bases and J by 7 bases, with 9 bases between the two germline ends. The CDR3 has 14 residues. Germline loops: CDR1 ENHRY, CDR2 SYGVKD. CDR3 loop: CAISERGTNSPLHF. CDR3 in DNA: TGTGCCATCAGTGAGAGGGGCACCAATTCACCCCTCCACTTT.

The table lists this clonotype with many counts. The gene calls are TRBV10-3 and TRBJ1-1, with no clear D. V lost 4 bases and J lost 0, with 9 bases in between. Germline V gives CDR1 ENHRY, CDR2 SYGVKD. This CDR3 has 14 residues. The CDR3 reads CAISGPEMNTEAFF. CDR3 DNA sequence: TGTGCCATCAGTGGCCCAGAGATGAACACTGAAGCTTTCTTT.

This clonotype was seen ten or more times. In DNA, the CDR3 is TGTGCCAGCAGCCTAGGCCCGGGTTTGTACTTC. Amino acid sequence: CASSLGPGLYF. This rearrangement joins TRBV7-9 to TRBJ2-5; D is unresolved. CDR3 length equals 11 residues. CDR1 is SEHNR, CDR2 FQNEAQ, per germline (reference sequence). V shed 5 bases and J shed 13 bases, with 14 bases lying between them.

This clonotype was seen at least ten times. The J gene is TRBJ1-2, the V gene TRBV7-9, with 7 bases fitting TRBD1. The CDR3 has 16 amino acids. Germline values: CDR1 SEHNR, CDR2 FQNEAQ (reference sequence). V dropped 3 bases and J dropped 1; count of bases not matched to a gene: 8. CDR3 DNA sequence: TGTGCCAGCAGCTTCGGGACAGCAAAGGTTAACTATGGCTACACCTTC. The encoded protein is CASSFGTAKVNYGYTF.

This clonotype appeared many times. This chain uses TRBV7-2 with TRBJ2-7; 9 bases line up with TRBD1. This CDR3 has 15 amino acids. J gave up 0 bases and V 5 bases, and 5 bases lay outside the gene matches. CDR1 is SGHTA and CDR2 is FQGNSA in the germline V gene. The CDR3 DNA follows: TGTGCCAGCAGCGCCTCGACAGGGGGCTCCTACGAGCAGTACTTC. Protein: CASSASTGGSYEQYF.

This clonotype was recorded at least ten times. The CDR3 here is CSVGQGRGYTF. As DNA, the CDR3 is TGCAGCGTCGGACAGGGAAGGGGCTACACCTTC. J is TRBJ1-2 and V is TRBV29-1, with 8 bases aligning to TRBD1. Germline V gene lookup returns CDR1 SQVTM and CDR2 ANQGSEA. The trim removed 6 bases at V and 8 bases at J, leaving 5 bases unmatched. The CDR3 is 11 residues long. The full variable domain, completed using reference TRBV29-1 and TRBJ1-2, is SAVISQKPSRDICQRGTSLTIQCQVDSQVTMMFWYRQQPGQSLTLIATANQGSEATYESGFVIDKFPISRPNLTFSTLTVSNMSPEDSSIYLCSVGQGRGYTFGSGTRLTVV.

Comment on this clonotype: At one boundary the junction diverges from the germline segment, which might be a read error. This rearrangement joins TRBV19 to TRBJ2-2; maybe TRBD2 (5 bases). The CDR3 runs 19 residues. The germline gives CDR1 LNHDA, CDR2 SQIVND (reference sequence). The CDR3 region is CASSIDRRGIGLNTGELSW. DNA of the CDR3: TGTGCCAGTAGTATCGATCGTCGAGGGATCGGACTCAACACCGGGGAGCTGTCTTGG.

Worth noting for this clonotype: The junction departs from germline at one end; a sequencing error may be responsible. V is TRBV7-2 and J is TRBJ2-5; D unclear. Germline V gene data show CDR1 as SGHTA and CDR2 as FQGNSA. This CDR3 spans 13 amino acids. As DNA, the CDR3 is TGCGCCAGCAGCCGGCTAGAAAAAGAGACCCAGTACTTC. It translates to CASSRLEKETQYF.

The chain combines TRBV4-3 with TRBJ2-6, with TRBD2 matching over 7 bases. J lost 1 base, V lost 5 bases, and 8 bases had no gene match. Germline values: CDR1 LGHNA, CDR2 YSLEER. The CDR3 has 17 residues. CDR3: CASSEYRGGSGANVLTF. The DNA for the CDR3 is TGCGCCAGCAGCGAATACCGCGGGGGATCTGGGGCCAACGTCCTGACTTTC.

This clonotype was recorded at least ten times. The J gene is TRBJ2-7, the V gene TRBV5-1, with a tentative D call TRBD1 (6 bases). Germline lookup yields CDR1 SGHRS and CDR2 YFSETQ. V shed 3 bases and J shed 5 bases, with 15 bases lying between them. CDR3 size: 14 residues. This CDR3 reads CASSSDPQGHEQYF. In nucleotides, the CDR3 is TGCGCCAGCAGCTCGGACCCACAGGGACACGAGCAGTACTTC.